These 9 T cell receptor beta chains were sequenced from one sample in a study of T-cell memory formation after mild COVID-19. TCRdb fed the 5' RACE reads into MiXCR, producing one record per CDR3 protein. The sample includes a few hundred thousand distinct CDR3 sequences, around 30% of them seen just once. The sequencing sample was made of PBMCs or a T cell subset sorted from them (not recorded which). The receptors originated from an adult woman who had mild COVID-19 (a few samples of this study predate the infection). Cell type and time point are not known.

The chain joins TRBV7-9 to TRBJ1-1; maybe TRBD1 (6 bases). Germline CDR1 is SEHNR and CDR2 is FQNEAQ (reference sequence). CDR3 length: 13 amino acids. V gave up 5 bases and J gave up 10 bases, with 17 bases separating them. CDR3 residues: CASSQATGRRAFF. DNA for the CDR3: TGTGCCAGCAGCCAAGCAACAGGGAGAAGAGCTTTCTTT.

The chain uses TRBV4-1 and TRBJ2-2; a possible D gene is TRBD2 (6 bases). The CDR3 spans 15 residues. Germline lookup yields CDR1 MGHRA and CDR2 YSYEKL. V gave up 4 bases and J gave up 3 bases, with 12 bases separating them. The CDR3, as DNA: TGCGCCAGCAGCCCCTGGAGGGCCTACACCGGGGAGCTGTTTTTT. Protein: CASSPWRAYTGELFF.

This clonotype showed up just a few times. The chain joins TRBV7-9 to TRBJ2-3; 7 positions match TRBD2. CDR1 is SEHNR and CDR2 is FQNEAQ in the germline V gene (reference sequence). V was pared by 5 bases and J by 2 bases, with 7 bases of the junction left unmatched. The CDR3 is 15 amino acids. The DNA of the CDR3 is TGTGCCAGCAGCACCCCAGCGGGGTCCACAGATACGCAGTATTTT. Amino acid sequence: CASSTPAGSTDTQYF.

The chain combines TRBV7-8 with TRBJ1-5, with D possibly being TRBD1 (5 bases). CDR3 length equals 14 residues. The ends were cut back, 1 base at V and 3 bases at J, with 7 bases in the middle. Germline V lookup: CDR1 SGHVS, CDR2 FQNEAQ. The CDR3 here is CASSLGGVNQPQHF. DNA for the CDR3: TGTGCCAGCAGCTTAGGAGGGGTCAATCAGCCCCAGCATTTT.

There are a few counts of this clonotype. V usage is TRBV14 and J usage is TRBJ2-7; D is undetermined. Looked up from germline, CDR1 is SGHDN and CDR2 is FVKESK. The CDR3 loop spans 14 amino acids. The V end lost 3 bases, the J end lost 2 bases, and 11 bases lay between the germline ends. This chain's CDR3 is CASSHRVPPYEQYF. The CDR3 DNA follows: TGTGCCAGCAGCCACCGTGTCCCTCCCTACGAGCAGTACTTC.

CDR3 nucleotide sequence: TGCGCCAGCAGCTTGGAGACCGCGGTGACGGGTGCTGGCTACACCTTC. Its translation is CASSLETAVTGAGYTF. V is TRBV5-1 and J is TRBJ1-2; D is undetermined. The V gene's germline CDR1 is SGHRS and CDR2 YFSETQ. The CDR3 sequence is 16 residues long. V gave up 0 bases and J gave up 7 bases, with 19 bases separating them. Together with reference TRBV5-1 and TRBJ1-2, the CDR3 gives the full variable domain: KAGVTQTPRYLIKTRGQQVTLSCSPISGHRSVSWYQQTPGQGLQFLFEYFSETQRNKGNFPGRFSGRQFSNSRSEMNVSTLELGDSALYLCASSLETAVTGAGYTFGSGTRLTVV.

J is TRBJ2-7 and V is TRBV7-2, with 8 bases lining up with TRBD2. V was pared by 8 bases and J by 4 bases, with 13 bases of the junction left unmatched. The length of the CDR3 is 15 residues. In germline, CDR1 is SGHTA, CDR2 FQGNSA. CDR3 in amino acids: CASANWVGLGYEQYF. CDR3 nucleotide sequence: TGTGCCAGCGCAAATTGGGTGGGACTAGGATACGAGCAGTACTTC.

The chain is built from TRBV9 and TRBJ1-1, with a weak D call TRBD1 (6 bases). With 2 bases removed from V and 5 bases from J, the gap between germline ends came to 13 bases. Germline V CDR1 and CDR2: SGDLS, YYNGEE. The CDR3 extends over 14 amino acids. This chain's CDR3 is CASSVGWGRTEAFF. CDR3 nucleotide sequence: TGTGCCAGCAGCGTGGGGTGGGGGCGGACTGAAGCTTTCTTT.

This clonotype appeared a few times. The chain is built from TRBV7-6 and TRBJ1-1; 9 bases align to TRBD1. Germline trimming cut 3 bases from V and 1 base from J; bases unmatched to any gene: 3. The CDR3 has 15 amino acids. Looked up from germline, CDR1 is SGHVS and CDR2 is FNYEAQ. In DNA, the CDR3 is TGTGCCAGCAGCTTCTCGGGACAGGGGAACACTGAAGCTTTCTTT. It specifies CASSFSGQGNTEAFF.